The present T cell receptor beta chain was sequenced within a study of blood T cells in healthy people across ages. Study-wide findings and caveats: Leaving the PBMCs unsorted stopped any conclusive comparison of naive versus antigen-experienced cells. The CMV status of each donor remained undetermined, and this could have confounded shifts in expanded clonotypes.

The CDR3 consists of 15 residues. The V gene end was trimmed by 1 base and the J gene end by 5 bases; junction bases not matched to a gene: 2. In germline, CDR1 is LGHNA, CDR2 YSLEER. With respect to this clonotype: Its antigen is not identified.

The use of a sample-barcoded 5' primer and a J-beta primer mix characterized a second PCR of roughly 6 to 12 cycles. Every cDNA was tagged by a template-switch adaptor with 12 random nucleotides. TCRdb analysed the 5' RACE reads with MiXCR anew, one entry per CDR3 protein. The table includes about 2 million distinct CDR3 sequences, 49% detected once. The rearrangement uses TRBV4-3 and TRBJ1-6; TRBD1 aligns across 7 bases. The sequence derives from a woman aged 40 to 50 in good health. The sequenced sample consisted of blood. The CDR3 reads CASSQAQGHNSPLHF. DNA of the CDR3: TGCGCCAGCAGCCAAGCACAGGGGCATAATTCACCCCTCCACTTT.